This T cell receptor (beta chain) was documented in a study of cytomegalovirus exposure and HLA in healthy donors. Study outcomes and limitations: After further analysis at a later stage, 16,951 TCR beta sequences were associated with HLA alleles at 0.05 false discovery rate. Only CMV serostatus was available as immune exposure information.

Notes on this clone: Its cognate antigen is unknown.

All donors participated as healthy donors of bone marrow. 13 Jbeta primers and 60 Vbeta primers were used for the PCR. Clones were sequenced by immunoSEQ multiplex PCR, and TCRdb holds only the in-frame ones, with some missing. The data hold about 160,000 clones, with more than 75% observed a single time. Germline loops: CDR1 SGHRS, CDR2 YFSETQ. The length of the CDR3 is 13 residues. V was cut by 7 bases and J by 5 bases, with 15 bases left in between. The sequencing sample was made of PBMCs. The chain is built from TRBV5-1 and TRBJ2-5, with D possibly TRBD2 on 6 matching bases. The sequence came from a young man in good health and CMV-seropositive. CDR3 nucleotide sequence: TGCGCCAGCTGGGGGGACGCGGCCGAGACCCAGTACTTC. Protein: CASWGDAAETQYF.